This record covers a single T cell receptor beta chain. The V end was cut by 0 bases, the J end by 5 bases, with 11 bases between. The germline V gene has CDR1 LGHNA and CDR2 YSLEER. CDR3 length: 15 amino acids. Libraries were prepared by immunoSEQ multiplex PCR; TCRdb keeps only in-frame clonotypes and omits some of them. Among approximately 50,000 clones listed, over 80% were seen once. This sample is drawn from a study of T cell changes during pregnancy in multiple sclerosis. The sequenced sample was CD4+ T cells from peripheral blood mononuclear cells, obtained after pregnancy. This TCR was sampled from a female donor with multiple sclerosis, enrolled in a pregnancy study. V gene TRBV4-3 combines with J gene TRBJ1-3; tentatively, D is TRBD1 (5 bases). This CDR3 reads CASSQEGAGRNTIYF. The CDR3 region has the DNA TGCGCCAGCAGCCAAGAAGGGGCAGGGAGAAACACCATATATTTT.